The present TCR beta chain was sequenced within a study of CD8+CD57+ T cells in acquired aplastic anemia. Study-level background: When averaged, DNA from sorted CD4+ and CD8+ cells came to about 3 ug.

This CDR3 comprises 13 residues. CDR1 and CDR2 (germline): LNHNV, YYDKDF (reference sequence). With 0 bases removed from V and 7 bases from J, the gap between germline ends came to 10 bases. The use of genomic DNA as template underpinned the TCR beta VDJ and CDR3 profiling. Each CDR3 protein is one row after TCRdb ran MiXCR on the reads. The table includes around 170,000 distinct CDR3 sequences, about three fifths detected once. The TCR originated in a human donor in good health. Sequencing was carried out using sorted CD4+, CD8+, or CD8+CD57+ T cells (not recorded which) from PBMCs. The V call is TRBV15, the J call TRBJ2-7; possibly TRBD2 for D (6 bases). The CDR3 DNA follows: TGTGCCACCAGCAGAGATGGACGGGGGGAGCAGTACTTC. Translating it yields CATSRDGRGEQYF. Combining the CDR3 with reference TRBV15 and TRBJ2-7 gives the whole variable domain DAMVIQNPRYQVTQFGKPVTLSCSQTLNHNVMYWYQQKSSQAPKLLFHYYDKDFNNEADTPDNFQSRRPNTSFCFLDIRSPGLGDTAMYLCATSRDGRGEQYFGPGTRLTVT.